This entry concerns a single T cell receptor (beta chain). Trimming left V 3 bases short and J 3 bases short, with 6 bases between. Germline V gene sequence: CDR1 LNHDA, CDR2 SQIVND (reference sequence). The CDR3 length is 13 residues. The protocol was immunoSEQ multiplex PCR, while the TCRdb copy is restricted to in-frame clones and leaves out a portion. The data contain approximately 130,000 clones, about 90% of them seen just once; the ten biggest clones take up almost 40%. The data are from a study of control samples from healthy donors and cancer patients. The source of this sequence is a man aged 50 to 60 in good health. The sequencing sample was made of blood. The gene calls are TRBV19 and TRBJ1-3; D unresolved. CDR3 amino acids: CASSIRGGNTIYF. The CDR3 nucleotides are TGTGCCAGTAGTATTCGCGGTGGAAACACCATATATTTT.